The clone carrying this T cell receptor beta chain was seen repeatedly, ten times or more. The data stem from a study of T-cell reconstitution after alpha-beta-depleted transplantation in children. V lost 0 bases to trimming and J lost 2 bases, with 10 bases between them. This CDR3 has 15 residues. The germline CDR1 and CDR2 sequences are DFQATT and SNEGSKA (reference sequence). During its preparation, the TCRbeta library received unique molecular identifiers. MiXCR was run by TCRdb on the PCR reads, yielding one entry per CDR3 protein. The table has 300,000 or so distinct CDR3 sequences, almost 10% seen once; the top ten hold about 9.5%.

This sequence originates from a human donor who donated a stem cell graft to a child with SCID. The sequences come from PBMCs from the stem cell graft donor, collected from the stem cell graft. This sequence joins TRBV20-1 and TRBJ2-2; perhaps TRBD2 as D (6 bases). For the CDR3, the DNA is TGCAGTGCTAGAGATGCGGACTATAACACCGGGGAGCTGTTTTTT. Translating gives CSARDADYNTGELFF.